This entry lists 3 T cell receptor beta chains sequenced from one sample in a study of cytomegalovirus exposure and HLA in healthy donors. Vbeta (60) and Jbeta (13) primers were used in the PCR. TCRdb keeps only in-frame clones here, not all; method: immunoSEQ multiplex PCR. The sample contains about 120,000 clones, approximately 58% of which appear only once. What was sequenced was PBMCs. The receptors stem from a woman aged 25 to 39 in good health and CMV-seronegative.

The rearrangement joins TRBV2 to TRBJ2-3; D is undetermined. Trimming took 0 bases from V and 3 from J, leaving 13 bases between them. The V gene's germline CDR1 is SNHLY and CDR2 FYNNEI. This CDR3 region has 16 residues. The chain's CDR3 is CASSEALRALTDTQYF. Here the CDR3 DNA reads TGTGCCAGCAGTGAAGCGCTAAGAGCGTTGACAGATACGCAGTATTTT.

This clone was recorded once. This chain joins TRBV6-1 and TRBJ2-2, with D possibly matching TRBD1 (6 bases). This CDR3 contains 14 residues. CDR1 is MNHNS and CDR2 is SASEGT in the germline V gene. The ends were cut back, 7 bases at V and 6 bases at J, with 15 bases in the middle. The CDR3 is CASKELTGPGELFF. Written as DNA, the CDR3 is TGTGCCAGCAAGGAACTTACAGGGCCCGGGGAGCTGTTTTTT.

CDR3 sequence reads: CSGVGNEQFF. CDR3 DNA: TGCTCAGGGGTGGGCAATGAGCAGTTCTTC. V gene TRBV29-1 combines with J gene TRBJ2-1; the D gene is possibly TRBD1 (6 bases). CDR3 length equals 10 residues. CDR1 is SQVTM, CDR2 ANQGSEA, per germline.